The entry below describes one T cell receptor (beta chain). The target of this receptor is not known. Per-base qualities were not stored, and no clone one base away is much larger. The intended sense of this specimen's time point label: baseline before first vaccination. The vaccinee samples were drawn from two UK trials, COV001 and COV002, one of which was a single-blind randomized controlled phase 2/3 trial testing AZD1222 (ChAdOx1 nCoV-19) in healthy adults. For TCRbeta chain sequencing, PBMC samples were collected from trial participants at day 0 and at day 28 after the second dose. The CDR3 regions of human TCRbeta chains were analyzed by immunosequencing. As for the original processing: Repertoire TCRs were checked for matches against a reference library of SARS-CoV-2-specific TCRs that had been generated using the MIRA antigen-specificity platform. Breadth meant the fraction of unique TCRs that were SARS-CoV-2-associated, whereas depth meant the fraction of total T cells that were SARS-CoV-2-associated. Using the MIRA data, each spike-specific TCR was mapped to the spike region that the TCR reacts to and placed in a CD4 or CD8 class. Log10-transformed breadth and depth values were compared by one-way ANOVA with Sidak's multiple comparisons tests. As stored in TCRdb, this immuneACCESS dataset retains in-frame rearrangements with V and J assigned. A fraction of the clones does not appear; measured against another copy, unresolved V genes explain less than half of the discrepancy, and the remainder lacks a known reason. The DNA was the basis for D and trimming; V, J and clone size are from that table. In this sample the table shows approximately 84,000 clones, around 86% of which occur a single time. Together, the top ten hold 2.4% of the sample.

Between the V and J ends, shortened by 0 bases and 5 bases respectively, the junction contains 17 bases. CDR1 LNHNV and CDR2 YYDKDF were looked up in the germline V gene (reference sequence). From its cysteine to its phenylalanine, the CDR3 spans 16 amino acids. CDR3 DNA is the only sequence kept; it has 48 bases, read in frame from the first base. The sample originates from a study of T cell responses to AZD1222 COVID-19 vaccine (dated by TCRdb to the early 2020s). Concerning the study at large: AZD1222 recipients whose second dose came at about 4 weeks and those whose second dose came at about 12 weeks were combined into one group, since spike-specific TCR depth and breadth did not differ between the two schedules. TCR sequencing covered 233 trial participants: roughly 200 given two doses of AZD1222 and 26 given two doses of MenACWY control vaccine. Trial participants were enrolled by age into 18-55, 56-69 and 70-plus year subgroups, with around 140, 26 and 57 TCR-sequenced participants respectively.

Here is what the overall study found, with its caveats: After two AZD1222 doses, both the breadth and the depth of spike-specific TCRs were significantly higher than at day 0 and than in MenACWY recipients. Reportedly, almost half of the unique spike-specific TCRs recognized epitopes lying outside the regions that are mutated in the B.1.351 and B.1.1.7 variants. Conclusions about previously exposed vaccinees are limited, since just a handful of AZD1222 recipients were seropositive for SARS-CoV-2 at baseline. Because no day 14 peak-response samples were available, the repertoires could be characterized only after the peak T cell response. The 56-69-year group was small, and its depth increase did not reach significance, likely because of low power. Vaccine-associated CD4 TCRs spanned the whole spike protein, with dominant responses in regions 160-218 and 743-854. Most participants were white British and females outnumbered males, and the authors suggested that clonal diversity may have been underestimated.

This clonotype was obtained from an adult in good health. The input for sequencing was peripheral blood, taken on day 0 of AZD1222 vaccination. Here the chain combines TRBV15 and TRBJ2-7; tentative D gene TRBD2, with 7 bases matching. The sequenced DNA: TGTGCCACCAGCAGAGATCCCTGGGAGGGGGGAAACGAGCAGTACTTC. Translation gives CATSRDPWEGGNEQYF.